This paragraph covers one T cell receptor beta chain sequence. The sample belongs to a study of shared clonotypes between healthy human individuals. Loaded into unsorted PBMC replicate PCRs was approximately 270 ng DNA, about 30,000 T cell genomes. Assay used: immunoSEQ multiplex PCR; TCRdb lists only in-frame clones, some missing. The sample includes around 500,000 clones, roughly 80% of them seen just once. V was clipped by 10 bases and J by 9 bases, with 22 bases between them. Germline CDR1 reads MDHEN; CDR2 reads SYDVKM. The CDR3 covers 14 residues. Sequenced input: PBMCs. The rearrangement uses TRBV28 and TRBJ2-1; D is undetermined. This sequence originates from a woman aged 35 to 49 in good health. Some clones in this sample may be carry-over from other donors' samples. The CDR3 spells CATNEKIAPSEQFF. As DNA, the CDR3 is TGTGCCACCAACGAAAAGATCGCCCCCAGTGAGCAGTTCTTC.